This T cell receptor beta chain was found in a study of blood T cell repertoires in COVID-19. With 8 bases removed from V and 5 bases from J, the gap between germline ends came to 16 bases. The CDR3 is made up of 14 amino acids. CDR1 is ENHRY, CDR2 SYGVKD, per germline. Generated by immunoSEQ multiplex PCR, the TCRdb table keeps only in-frame clones and is missing some. This sample has some 210,000 clones, with 80% to 90% found just once. This receptor was taken from a human donor in a cohort sampled during active COVID-19. The chain has TRBV10-3 and TRBJ1-5; D perhaps matches TRBD1 (5 bases). The sequenced sample consisted of peripheral blood. The CDR3: CAIGPAGGDQPQHF. CDR3 sequence (DNA): TGTGCCATCGGTCCGGCCGGGGGAGATCAGCCCCAGCATTTT.